The rows below give T cell receptor beta chains drawn from one sample of a study of blood T cell repertoires in COVID-19. Libraries were prepared by immunoSEQ multiplex PCR; TCRdb keeps only in-frame clonotypes and omits some of them. This sample carries about 150,000 clones, 85% of them seen once, and the ten largest clones take roughly 8.4%. The sample consisted of peripheral blood. These receptors originate from a woman of 80 years or more with COVID-19, enrolled during active disease. Both conserved end residues are part of each CDR3. The order of the fields is clone size, J gene, D gene, V gene, CDR3 length, CDR3 DNA, CDR3 protein. D genes are given only for firm matches. The listing skips clone size in some rows; elsewhere it reads once, few, many or a size class.

abundance: .
j_gene: TRBJ1-3
d_gene: .
v_gene: TRBV6-1
len: 14
CDR3nt: TGTGCCAGCAGTGGACAGGTCTCTGGAAACACCATATATTTT
CDR3aa: CASSGQVSGNTIYF

abundance: .
j_gene: TRBJ1-1
d_gene: .
v_gene: TRBV10-3
len: 14
CDR3nt: TGTGCCATCAGCTCTTCGGGGGGTAGCACTGAAGCTTTCTTT
CDR3aa: CAISSSGGSTEAFF

abundance: once
j_gene: TRBJ2-7
d_gene: .
v_gene: TRBV6-5
len: 14
CDR3nt: TGTGCCAGCAGTTACGGGTTAATTAGCCACGAGCAGTACTTC
CDR3aa: CASSYGLISHEQYF

abundance: .
j_gene: TRBJ2-7
d_gene: .
v_gene: TRBV12-5
len: 12
CDR3nt: TGTGCTAGTGGTTGGTCGCGGCACGAGCAGTACTTC
CDR3aa: CASGWSRHEQYF

abundance: .
j_gene: TRBJ1-1
d_gene: .
v_gene: TRBV28
len: 15
CDR3nt: TGTGCCAGCAGTTTAACCAGGGGAATTAATACTGAAGCTTTCTTT
CDR3aa: CASSLTRGINTEAFF

abundance: .
j_gene: TRBJ2-2
d_gene: TRBD1
v_gene: TRBV3-1/TRBV3-2
len: 15
CDR3nt: TGTGCCAGCAGCTGGGGACAGTTGAACACCGGGGAGCTGTTTTTT
CDR3aa: CASSWGQLNTGELFF

abundance: .
j_gene: TRBJ1-4
d_gene: TRBD1
v_gene: TRBV2
len: 16
CDR3nt: TGTGCCAGCAGTAAAACAGGGGGAGCAACTAATGAAAAACTGTTTTTT
CDR3aa: CASSKTGGATNEKLFF

abundance: .
j_gene: TRBJ1-1
d_gene: .
v_gene: TRBV2
len: 14
CDR3nt: TGTGCCAGCAGCGCGTGGGGTCGGGGGACTGAAGCTTTCTTT
CDR3aa: CASSAWGRGTEAFF

abundance: .
j_gene: TRBJ1-1
d_gene: TRBD1
v_gene: TRBV9
len: 16
CDR3nt: TGTGCCAGCAGCGGGACAGGGGTCGTCATGAACACTGAAGCTTTCTTT
CDR3aa: CASSGTGVVMNTEAFF

abundance: .
j_gene: TRBJ2-7
d_gene: .
v_gene: TRBV29-1
len: 12
CDR3nt: TGCAGCGTTTACGAGCGAACCTACGAGCAGTACTTC
CDR3aa: CSVYERTYEQYF

abundance: once
j_gene: TRBJ1-2
d_gene: TRBD1
v_gene: TRBV19
len: 15
CDR3nt: TGTGCCAGTAGACCCGGACAGGTTGCGGGCTATGGCTACACCTTC
CDR3aa: CASRPGQVAGYGYTF

abundance: once
j_gene: TRBJ1-2
d_gene: TRBD1
v_gene: TRBV7-3
len: 15
CDR3nt: TGTGCCAGCAGTCCGACCGGGACAGCTAACTATGGCTACACCTTC
CDR3aa: CASSPTGTANYGYTF

abundance: .
j_gene: TRBJ2-7
d_gene: TRBD1
v_gene: TRBV28
len: 14
CDR3nt: TGTGCCAGCAGTTTTCAGGACAGGACCCCCTTGGAGCACTTC
CDR3aa: CASSFQDRTPLEHF

abundance: .
j_gene: TRBJ1-6
d_gene: .
v_gene: TRBV4-1
len: 13
CDR3nt: TGCGCCAGCAGCCAAGATTACGCGACACCCCTCCACTTT
CDR3aa: CASSQDYATPLHF

abundance: few
j_gene: TRBJ1-6
d_gene: .
v_gene: TRBV10-3
len: 14
CDR3nt: TGTGCCATCAGAAACCAGGCCGTTAATTCACCCCTCCACTTT
CDR3aa: CAIRNQAVNSPLHF

abundance: few
j_gene: TRBJ1-6
d_gene: .
v_gene: TRBV7-9
len: 12
CDR3nt: TGTGCCAGCAGCCTCGTGTCTTCACCCCTCCACTTT
CDR3aa: CASSLVSSPLHF

abundance: once
j_gene: TRBJ2-7
d_gene: TRBD1
v_gene: TRBV29-1
len: 14
CDR3nt: TGCAGCGTTGAAGACCGAACAGGGGGCTACGAGCAGTACTTC
CDR3aa: CSVEDRTGGYEQYF

abundance: .
j_gene: TRBJ1-5
d_gene: .
v_gene: TRBV6-6
len: 14
CDR3nt: TGTGCCAGCAAGGCACAGCCAAAACATCAGCCCCAGCATTTT
CDR3aa: CASKAQPKHQPQHF

abundance: .
j_gene: TRBJ1-6
d_gene: .
v_gene: TRBV20-1
len: 14
CDR3nt: TGCAGTGCTAGTACCCGACCCGGAGATTCACCCCTCCACTTT
CDR3aa: CSASTRPGDSPLHF

abundance: .
j_gene: TRBJ2-3
d_gene: TRBD2
v_gene: TRBV4-2
len: 17
CDR3nt: TGTGCCAGCAGCCCCGAGACTAGCGGGGGATTCACAGATACGCAGTATTTT
CDR3aa: CASSPETSGGFTDTQYF

abundance: few
j_gene: TRBJ1-3
d_gene: .
v_gene: TRBV21-1
len: 17
CDR3nt: TGTGCCAGCAGCAAAGGGACAGGGGGACTGGGTGGAAACACCATATATTTT
CDR3aa: CASSKGTGGLGGNTIYF

abundance: few
j_gene: TRBJ1-2
d_gene: .
v_gene: TRBV7-2
len: 12
CDR3nt: TGTGCCAGCAGCTTATACACATATGGCTACACCTTC
CDR3aa: CASSLYTYGYTF

abundance: .
j_gene: TRBJ2-3
d_gene: TRBD1
v_gene: TRBV3-1/TRBV3-2
len: 14
CDR3nt: TGTGCCAGCAGCCAAGAAGGACAGGGCGATACGCAGTATTTT
CDR3aa: CASSQEGQGDTQYF

abundance: .
j_gene: TRBJ1-3
d_gene: .
v_gene: TRBV5-1
len: 15
CDR3nt: TGCGCCAGCAGTCGCGGGGGTGCAGGGGGAAACACCATATATTTT
CDR3aa: CASSRGGAGGNTIYF

abundance: .
j_gene: TRBJ2-3
d_gene: TRBD1
v_gene: TRBV10-3
len: 17
CDR3nt: TGTGCCATCAGTGAGCTTCCACAGGGGAAGGGCACAGATACGCAGTATTTT
CDR3aa: CAISELPQGKGTDTQYF

abundance: few
j_gene: TRBJ1-5
d_gene: .
v_gene: TRBV30
len: 12
CDR3nt: TGTGCCTGGAGGGGTGGAGGTCAGCCCCAGCATTTT
CDR3aa: CAWRGGGQPQHF

abundance: .
j_gene: TRBJ1-2
d_gene: TRBD1
v_gene: TRBV28
len: 13
CDR3nt: TGTGCCAGCACTGAGGGACAGGCCTATGGCTACACCTTC
CDR3aa: CASTEGQAYGYTF

abundance: .
j_gene: TRBJ2-7
d_gene: .
v_gene: TRBV7-2
len: 16
CDR3nt: TGTGCCAGCAGCTTAGGGCCCGGGGTAGGGTCCTACGAGCAGTACTTC
CDR3aa: CASSLGPGVGSYEQYF

abundance: .
j_gene: TRBJ2-7
d_gene: TRBD2
v_gene: TRBV2
len: 15
CDR3nt: TGTGCCAGCAGTGGGGCGGGAGGCCCTCGGTACGAGCAGTACTTC
CDR3aa: CASSGAGGPRYEQYF

abundance: .
j_gene: TRBJ2-5
d_gene: .
v_gene: TRBV6-6
len: 14
CDR3nt: TGTGCCAGCAGTTACTCGACTACGCGGGAGACCCAGTACTTC
CDR3aa: CASSYSTTRETQYF

abundance: .
j_gene: TRBJ1-5
d_gene: TRBD1
v_gene: TRBV28
len: 15
CDR3nt: TGTGCCAGCAGTTTACAGGGGGGTAGCAATCAGCCCCAGCATTTT
CDR3aa: CASSLQGGSNQPQHF

abundance: once
j_gene: TRBJ1-2
d_gene: .
v_gene: TRBV2
len: 17
CDR3nt: TGTGCCAGCCTTCCCCATATGCGTCCTTTACCCGAGGCGGGCTACACCTTC
CDR3aa: CASLPHMRPLPEAGYTF

abundance: .
j_gene: TRBJ2-3
d_gene: TRBD2
v_gene: TRBV2
len: 14
CDR3nt: TGTGCCAGCAGTGACACGGGGGGGACGGATACGCAGTATTTT
CDR3aa: CASSDTGGTDTQYF

abundance: .
j_gene: TRBJ1-5
d_gene: TRBD1
v_gene: TRBV10-3
len: 16
CDR3nt: TGTGCCATCAGTGCCGGACAGGAAAACCGCAATCAGCCCCAGCATTTT
CDR3aa: CAISAGQENRNQPQHF

abundance: .
j_gene: TRBJ2-5
d_gene: .
v_gene: TRBV5-1
len: 14
CDR3nt: TGCGCCAGCAGCGCGGGACCAGGAGGGGAGACCCAGTACTTC
CDR3aa: CASSAGPGGETQYF

abundance: .
j_gene: TRBJ1-2
d_gene: TRBD1
v_gene: TRBV2
len: 14
CDR3nt: TGTGCCAGCAGTGTGGGACAGGGTAGATATGGCTACACCTTC
CDR3aa: CASSVGQGRYGYTF

abundance: .
j_gene: TRBJ1-2
d_gene: .
v_gene: TRBV2
len: 15
CDR3nt: TGTGCCAGCAGTGAACAGACAGGAGGTGTCAGGGGCTACACCTTC
CDR3aa: CASSEQTGGVRGYTF

abundance: .
j_gene: TRBJ1-3
d_gene: .
v_gene: TRBV27
len: 13
CDR3nt: TGTGCCAGCGCTGACTATCCTGGAAACACCATATATTTT
CDR3aa: CASADYPGNTIYF

abundance: .
j_gene: TRBJ2-2
d_gene: TRBD2
v_gene: TRBV7-9
len: 15
CDR3nt: TGTGCCAGCAGCGACTGGACGGGAGGCGCCGGGGAGCTGTTTTTT
CDR3aa: CASSDWTGGAGELFF

abundance: .
j_gene: TRBJ2-3
d_gene: .
v_gene: TRBV20-1
len: 10
CDR3nt: TGCAGTGCTAACCAGGATACGCAGTATTTT
CDR3aa: CSANQDTQYF

abundance: few
j_gene: TRBJ1-4
d_gene: TRBD1
v_gene: TRBV5-4
len: 15
CDR3nt: TGTGCCAGCAGCTCTAAAGGGGGCAGGAATGAAAAACTGTTTTTT
CDR3aa: CASSSKGGRNEKLFF